This T cell receptor (beta chain) is from a study of graft-versus-host responses after intestinal transplantation. Study in general: Anti-thymocyte globulin induction was given to all recipients, followed by tacrolimus and steroids for around three years.

This CDR3 comprises 14 residues. Germline V gene lookup returns CDR1 SEHNR and CDR2 FQNEAQ (reference sequence). V dropped 3 bases and J dropped 4; count of bases not matched to a gene: 4. Of note for this clone: Its antigen is undetermined.

The data were produced by immunoSEQ multiplex PCR, yet TCRdb's version contains in-frame clones alone and is incomplete. The repertoire has under 50,000 clones, roughly 93% of them found once; the top ten carry about 3.5%. Whole-study findings and limits: GvH clones turned up in recipient marrow; some had shown up first in ileum or blood. Clonal ratios of graft-versus-host to host-versus-graft in allografts were high for patients exhibiting graft-donor T cell macrochimerism. Early post-transplant HvG declines showed an association with peak circulating GvH clone levels.

The genes are TRBV7-9 and TRBJ1-2; TRBD1 aligns across 8 bases. The sequences come from PBMCs, collected almost 750 days after intestinal transplantation. The sequence came from a human patient who received an intestinal transplant, so some T cells may come from the graft donor. CDR3 DNA: TGTGCCAGCAGCTTGGGACAGGAGATCTATGGCTACACCTTC. This encodes CASSLGQEIYGYTF.